The clone carrying this T cell receptor (beta chain) was counted many times. Its antigen is undetermined. The data were taken from a study of T-cell reconstitution after alpha-beta-depleted transplantation in children. Study results and caveats: Expanded clones from the graft, numbering several hundred, reportedly supplied alpha-beta T cells about two months after transplant. It was surviving recipient T cells and thymic progenitors that gave some patients high TCRbeta diversity at day 60. Diversity and T-cell counts at one year after transplant derived mostly from new T cells.

A TCRbeta library incorporating unique molecular identifiers was prepared. TCRdb re-called the PCR reads with MiXCR, one entry per CDR3 protein. The table lists 700,000 to 950,000 distinct CDR3 sequences, roughly 16% of them singletons. CDR3 length: 13 residues. V lost 6 bases and J lost 7, with 10 bases in between. From germline, CDR1 is MNHEY and CDR2 SVGAGI. The TCR sequence derives from a male patient younger than 18 who had a stem cell transplant for acute lymphoblastic leukemia, so the T cells may come from the graft donor. This chain joins TRBV6-5 and TRBJ1-6; tentative D call: TRBD1 (5 bases). The starting material was PBMCs, mostly from graft donor cells, obtained 360 days after TCRalphabeta/CD19-depleted stem cell transplant. The CDR3 DNA reads as TGTGCCAGCAGCGATTACAGGAATTCACCCCTCCACTTT. This gives the protein CASSDYRNSPLHF.